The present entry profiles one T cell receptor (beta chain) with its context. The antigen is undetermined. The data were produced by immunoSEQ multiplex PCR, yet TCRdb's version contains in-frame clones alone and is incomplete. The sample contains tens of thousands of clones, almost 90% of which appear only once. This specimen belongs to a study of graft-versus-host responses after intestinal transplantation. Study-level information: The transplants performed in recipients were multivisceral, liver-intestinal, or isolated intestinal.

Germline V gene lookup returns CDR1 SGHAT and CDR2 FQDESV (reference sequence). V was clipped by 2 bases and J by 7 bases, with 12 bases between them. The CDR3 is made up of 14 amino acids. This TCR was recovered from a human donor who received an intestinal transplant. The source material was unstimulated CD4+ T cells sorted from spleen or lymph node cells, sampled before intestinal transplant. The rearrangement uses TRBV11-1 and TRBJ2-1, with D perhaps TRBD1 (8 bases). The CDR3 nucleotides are TGTGCCAGCAGCTTAAACAGGGGGGGAAATGAGCAGTTCTTC. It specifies CASSLNRGGNEQFF.